The source of this T cell receptor beta chain is a study of blood T cell repertoires in COVID-19. The overall study: T cells, B-cell-depleted T cells, or PBMCs provided the cDNA or gDNA that served as material.

Clinical history as reported by participants underpinned cohort assignment. Per the germline V gene, CDR1 is SGDLS and CDR2 is YYNGEE. Trimming took 0 bases from V and 5 from J, leaving 11 bases between them. This CDR3 has 14 amino acids. Produced via immunoSEQ multiplex PCR; TCRdb's table is partial and in-frame only. The repertoire holds about 160,000 clones, around 84% seen once, with 4.5% to 7.5% in the top ten. Sequencing used PBMCs or T cells enriched from blood (not recorded which). This chain uses TRBV9 with TRBJ2-5; tentative D call: TRBD1 (5 bases). This receptor was obtained from a man aged 35 to 55 who had recovered from COVID-19. CDR3 nucleotides: TGTGCCAGCAGCGTAGGAGCAGGGTTGGAGACCCAGTACTTC. Translated: CASSVGAGLETQYF.